One sample yielded the 7 T cell receptor beta chains listed below, sequenced in a study of CD8+CD57+ T cells in acquired aplastic anemia. TCR beta VDJ combinations and CDR3 sequences were profiled from genomic DNA. TCRdb re-called the reads with MiXCR, one entry per CDR3 protein. The sample lists some 140,000 distinct CDR3 sequences; approximately 52% were seen once. The sequenced patients had an expansion of CD8+CD57+ cells seen by flow cytometry. Material for sequencing was sorted CD4+, CD8+, or CD8+CD57+ T cells (not recorded which) from PBMCs. The receptor source for this set is a human donor with aplastic anemia.

The V and J genes are TRBV18 and TRBJ1-1; TRBD1 might be the D (5 bases). The V gene's germline CDR1 is KGHSH and CDR2 LQKENI. V shed 2 bases and J shed 1 base, with 14 bases lying between them. The CDR3 is 16 amino acids. CDR3 in DNA: TGTGCCAGCTCACCATCGGGGCGCGAAAAGAACACTGAAGCTTTCTTT. Protein sequence: CASSPSGREKNTEAFF.

This clonotype was picked up many times. The rearrangement joins TRBV20-1 to TRBJ1-2; D remains ambiguous. Germline assignment: CDR1 DFQATT and CDR2 SNEGSKA (reference sequence). CDR3 size: 14 residues. V was pared by 3 bases and J by 3 bases, with 14 bases between. CDR3: CSARNRDWDYGYTF. As DNA, the CDR3 is TGCAGTGCTAGGAATAGGGATTGGGACTATGGCTACACCTTC.

The chain has TRBV15 and TRBJ2-1; D call uncertain. Germline V gene data show CDR1 as LNHNV and CDR2 as YYDKDF (reference sequence). Trimming shortened V by 5 bases and J by 12 bases, and 14 bases separated the two germline ends. The CDR3 loop spans 12 amino acids. The CDR3 nucleotides read TGTGCCACCAGCGGTAACAATGAGTGGCAGTTCTTC. It codes for CATSGNNEWQFF.

This clonotype has ten or more counts. V gene TRBV9 combines with J gene TRBJ2-3, with 8 bases that match TRBD2. V was clipped by 3 bases and J by 4 bases; unmatched bases: 10. This CDR3 is 16 amino acids long. Germline CDR1 SGDLS, CDR2 YYNGEE. For the CDR3, the DNA is TGTGCCAGCAGCGCGCCAACTAGCGGAACATCAGATACGCAGTATTTT. As protein: CASSAPTSGTSDTQYF.

This chain links TRBV19 with TRBJ2-2; weak D call: TRBD2 (6 bases). CDR1 LNHDA and CDR2 SQIVND come from the germline V gene (reference sequence). The germline V and J ends were trimmed by 8 bases and 7 bases, with 11 bases remaining between them. The CDR3 totals 12 residues. CDR3 nucleotides: TGTGCCAGTCCCCTGGGGGGCGGGGAGCTGTTTTTT. Translation gives CASPLGGGELFF.

The chain carries TRBV7-9 and TRBJ1-6; possible D gene TRBD1, 6 bases. The CDR3 is made up of 14 amino acids. Germline V lookup: CDR1 SEHNR, CDR2 FQNEAQ (reference sequence). Trimming shortened V by 5 bases and J by 8 bases, and 13 bases separated the two germline ends. This CDR3 reads CASSLAGADSPLHF. The CDR3 DNA is TGTGCCAGCAGCCTCGCAGGGGCCGATTCACCCCTCCACTTT. The variable domain in full, with the rest retrieved from reference TRBV7-9 and TRBJ1-6, is DTGVSQNPRHKITKRGQNVTFRCDPISEHNRLYWYRQTLGQGPEFLTYFQNEAQLEKSRLLSDRFSAERPKGSFSTLEIQRTEQGDSAMYLCASSLAGADSPLHFGNGTRLTVT.

The V call is TRBV20-1, the J call TRBJ1-6, with 9 bases aligning to TRBD1. The length of the CDR3 is 15 residues. CDR1 and CDR2 from the germline V gene are DFQATT and SNEGSKA (reference sequence). J lost 9 bases, V lost 0 bases, and 6 bases had no gene match. Written as DNA, the CDR3 is TGCAGTGCTAGAGACCGGGACAGGGAAAGTTCACCCCTCCACTTT. The encoded protein is CSARDRDRESSPLHF.